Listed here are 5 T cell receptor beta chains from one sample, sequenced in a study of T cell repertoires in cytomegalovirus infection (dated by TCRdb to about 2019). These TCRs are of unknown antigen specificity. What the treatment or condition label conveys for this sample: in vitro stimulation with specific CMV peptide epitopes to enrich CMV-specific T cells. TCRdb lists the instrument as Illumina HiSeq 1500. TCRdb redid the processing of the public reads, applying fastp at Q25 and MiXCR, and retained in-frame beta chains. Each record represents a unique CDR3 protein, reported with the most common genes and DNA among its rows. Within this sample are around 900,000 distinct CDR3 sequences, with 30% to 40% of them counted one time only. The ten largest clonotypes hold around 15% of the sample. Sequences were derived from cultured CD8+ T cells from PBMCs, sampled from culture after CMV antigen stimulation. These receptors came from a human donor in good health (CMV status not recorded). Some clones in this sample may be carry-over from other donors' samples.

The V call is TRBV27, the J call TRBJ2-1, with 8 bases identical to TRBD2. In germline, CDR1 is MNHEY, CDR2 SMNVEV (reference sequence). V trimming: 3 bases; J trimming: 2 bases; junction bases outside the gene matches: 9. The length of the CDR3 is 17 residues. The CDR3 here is CASSFQLADWAYNEQFF. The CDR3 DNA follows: TGTGCCAGCAGTTTTCAACTAGCGGATTGGGCCTACAATGAGCAGTTCTTC.

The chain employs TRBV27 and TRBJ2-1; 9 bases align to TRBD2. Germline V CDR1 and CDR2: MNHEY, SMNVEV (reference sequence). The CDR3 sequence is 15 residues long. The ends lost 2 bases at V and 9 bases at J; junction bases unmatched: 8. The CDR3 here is CASSLSGRLAGEQFF. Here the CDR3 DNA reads TGTGCCAGCAGTTTAAGCGGGAGGTTAGCGGGTGAGCAGTTCTTC.

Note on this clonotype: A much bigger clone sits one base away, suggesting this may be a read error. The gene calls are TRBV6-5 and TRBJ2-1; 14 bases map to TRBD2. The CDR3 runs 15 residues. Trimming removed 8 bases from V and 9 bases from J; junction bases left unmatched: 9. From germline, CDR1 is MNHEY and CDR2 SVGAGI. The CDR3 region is CASWETSGGVGEQFF. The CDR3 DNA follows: TGTGCCAGCTGGGAGACTAGCGGGGGGGTCGGTGAGCAGTTCTTC.

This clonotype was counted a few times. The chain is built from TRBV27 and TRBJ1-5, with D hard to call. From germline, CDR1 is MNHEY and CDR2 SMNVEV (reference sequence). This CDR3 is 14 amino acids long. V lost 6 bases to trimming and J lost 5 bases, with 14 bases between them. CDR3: CASRDAGSYQPQHF. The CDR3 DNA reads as TGTGCCAGCAGGGACGCTGGCAGCTATCAGCCCCAGCATTTT.

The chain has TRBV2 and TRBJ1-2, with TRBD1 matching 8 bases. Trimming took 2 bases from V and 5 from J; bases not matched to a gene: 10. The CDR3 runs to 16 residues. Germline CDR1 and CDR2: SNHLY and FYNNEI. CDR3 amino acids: CASSEPLGQGGYGYTF. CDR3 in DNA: TGTGCCAGCAGTGAACCTCTCGGACAGGGAGGATATGGCTACACCTTC.